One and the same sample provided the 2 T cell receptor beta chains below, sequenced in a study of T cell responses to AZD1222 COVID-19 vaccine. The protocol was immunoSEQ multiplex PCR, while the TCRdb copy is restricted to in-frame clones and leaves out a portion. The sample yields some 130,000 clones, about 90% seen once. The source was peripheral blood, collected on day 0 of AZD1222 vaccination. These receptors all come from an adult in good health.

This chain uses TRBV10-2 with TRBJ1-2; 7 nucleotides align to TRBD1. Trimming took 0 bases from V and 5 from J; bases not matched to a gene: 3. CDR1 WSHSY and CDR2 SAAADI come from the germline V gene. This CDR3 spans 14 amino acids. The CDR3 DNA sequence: TGCGCCAGCAGTGAGTCTCAACAGGGGTATGGCTACACCTTC. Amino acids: CASSESQQGYGYTF.

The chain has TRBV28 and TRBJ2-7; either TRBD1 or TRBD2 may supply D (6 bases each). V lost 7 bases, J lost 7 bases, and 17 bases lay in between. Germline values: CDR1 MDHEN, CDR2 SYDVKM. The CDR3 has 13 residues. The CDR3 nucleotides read TGTGCCAGCAACCGAGGGGGGAGCCGTGAGCAGTACTTC. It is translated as CASNRGGSREQYF.